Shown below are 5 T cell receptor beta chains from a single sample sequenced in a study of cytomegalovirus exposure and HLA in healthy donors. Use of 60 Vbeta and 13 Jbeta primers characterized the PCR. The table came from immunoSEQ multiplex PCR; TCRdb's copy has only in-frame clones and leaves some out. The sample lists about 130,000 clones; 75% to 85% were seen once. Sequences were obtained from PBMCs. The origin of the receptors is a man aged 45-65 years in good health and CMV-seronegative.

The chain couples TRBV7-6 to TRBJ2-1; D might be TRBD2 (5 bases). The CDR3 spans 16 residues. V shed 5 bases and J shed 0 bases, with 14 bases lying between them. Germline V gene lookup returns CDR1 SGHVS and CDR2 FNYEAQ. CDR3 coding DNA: TGTGCCAGCAGCCCCGTTAGCGAGAACTCCTACAATGAGCAGTTCTTC. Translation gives CASSPVSENSYNEQFF.

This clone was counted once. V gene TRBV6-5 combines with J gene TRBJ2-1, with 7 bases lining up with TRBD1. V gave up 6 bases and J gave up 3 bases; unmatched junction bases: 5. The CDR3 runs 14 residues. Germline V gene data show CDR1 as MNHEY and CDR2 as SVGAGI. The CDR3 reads CASRPDRFYNEQFF. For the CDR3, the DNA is TGTGCCAGCAGACCGGACAGGTTCTACAATGAGCAGTTCTTC.

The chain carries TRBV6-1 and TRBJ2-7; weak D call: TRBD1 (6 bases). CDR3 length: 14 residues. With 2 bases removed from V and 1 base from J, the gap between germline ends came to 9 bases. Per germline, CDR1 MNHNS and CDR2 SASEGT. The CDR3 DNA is TGTGCCAGCAGTGAAAGAGGGACATCCTACGAGCAGTACTTC. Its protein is CASSERGTSYEQYF.

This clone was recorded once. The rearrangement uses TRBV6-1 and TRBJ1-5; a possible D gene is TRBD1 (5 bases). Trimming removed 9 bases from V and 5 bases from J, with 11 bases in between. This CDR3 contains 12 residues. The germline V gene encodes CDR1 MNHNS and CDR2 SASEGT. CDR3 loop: CASTPGDQPQHF. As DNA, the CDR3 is TGTGCCAGTACTCCGGGGGATCAGCCCCAGCATTTT.

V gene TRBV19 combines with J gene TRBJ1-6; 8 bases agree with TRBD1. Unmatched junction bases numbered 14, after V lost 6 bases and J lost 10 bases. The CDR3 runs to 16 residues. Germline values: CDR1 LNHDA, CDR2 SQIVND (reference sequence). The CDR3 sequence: CASRTQVRGRGSPLHF. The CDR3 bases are TGTGCCAGTAGAACCCAGGTCAGGGGGCGCGGGTCACCCCTCCACTTT.